This T cell receptor (beta chain) appears in the sequencing data of a study of T cell clonality in common variable immunodeficiency. This clone is deemed medium-sized by its frequency. The antigen is not known. The CDR3 end lies 3 residues beyond the end of the read and is filled in from the germline J gene. Overall study results and limits: Reportedly, TCR beta sequences from common variable immunodeficiency showed fewer deletions and N-nucleotide insertions.

Data came from immunoSEQ multiplex PCR; TCRdb stores just in-frame clones and leaves some out. The sample spans several thousand clones; the ten largest clones claim 3.5% to 4.5%. CDR3 size: 14 residues. V lost 0 bases and J 7 bases, leaving 10 bases between the germline ends. CDR1 and CDR2 from the germline V gene are SGHRS and YFSETQ. Patients and controls were mostly of Caucasian heritage. For at least one year, all CVID subjects received replacement immunoglobulin. CVID subjects were neither ill nor on immunomodulatory or immunosuppressive medication at sampling. The source material was peripheral blood mononuclear cells. The sequence was obtained from a human donor with common variable immunodeficiency. The chain couples TRBV5-1 to TRBJ2-2; possible D gene TRBD1, 6 bases. CDR3 protein: CASSLARGGGELFF. The part of the CDR3 DNA that was read is TGCGCCAGCAGCTTGGCCAGGGGTGGCGGGGAG.